A single sample is the source of the 18 T cell receptor beta chains below, sequenced in a study of cytomegalovirus exposure and HLA in healthy donors. PCR was performed using 60 Vbeta and 13 Jbeta primers. The protocol was immunoSEQ multiplex PCR, while the TCRdb copy is restricted to in-frame clones and leaves out a portion. In the table there are tens of thousands of clones, about 78% of which are singletons. The sequencing sample was made of PBMCs. Source of these receptors: a woman aged 40 to 50 in good health and CMV-seropositive.

The rearrangement joins TRBV15 to TRBJ2-1; 12 bases fit TRBD1. The CDR3 has 16 residues. The V gene's germline CDR1 is LNHNV and CDR2 YYDKDF (reference sequence). The V segment lost 5 bases and the J segment 9 bases; nucleotides outside the gene matches: 11. The CDR3 region has the DNA TGTGCCACCAGCGTTTCCTGGGGACAGGGGGCTGTTGAGCAGTTCTTC. Translation gives CATSVSWGQGAVEQFF.

The CDR3 loop reads CASSELWVGGYTF. The DNA for the CDR3 is TGTGCCAGCAGTGAATTGTGGGTCGGGGGCTACACCTTC. The chain joins TRBV6-1 to TRBJ1-2; D is undetermined. This CDR3 is 13 amino acids long. Trimming stripped 2 bases from V and 8 bases from J, with 12 bases between. Germline-derived CDR1 and CDR2 are MNHNS and SASEGT.

The chain has TRBV2 and TRBJ1-5; possible D gene TRBD1, 6 bases. CDR1 is SNHLY, CDR2 FYNNEI, per germline. The CDR3 length is 17 residues. Trimming removed 0 bases from V and 2 bases from J, with 14 bases in between. CDR3 nucleotide sequence: TGTGCCAGCAGTGAAGCGCCCAGGGGTGACGGCAATCAGCCCCAGCATTTT. It encodes CASSEAPRGDGNQPQHF.

This chain's CDR3 is CASRGQGGGYTF. The CDR3 region has the DNA TGTGCCAGCAGGGGACAGGGAGGTGGCTACACCTTC. V and J are TRBV6-5 and TRBJ1-2; 9 bases agree with TRBD1. V was clipped by 6 bases and J by 7 bases; unmatched bases: 3. The CDR3 contains 12 residues. Germline values: CDR1 MNHEY, CDR2 SVGAGI.

This chain links TRBV5-4 with TRBJ1-2; D gene unclear. Germline V gives CDR1 SGHNT, CDR2 YYREEE (reference sequence). The length of the CDR3 is 13 residues. V lost 4 bases to trimming and J lost 7 bases, with 14 bases between them. The DNA for the CDR3 is TGTGCCAGCAGCCCCACCAGTCCCTCTGGCTACACCTTC. Amino acids: CASSPTSPSGYTF.

The table lists this clone with a few counts. The chain employs TRBV7-8 and TRBJ2-1, with 10 bases matching TRBD1. Germline V gives CDR1 SGHVS, CDR2 FQNEAQ. Trimming cost V 0 bases and J 13 bases; bases outside gene matches: 12. CDR3 size: 16 residues. CDR3 protein: CASSLARAGTGAPQFF. Written as DNA, the CDR3 is TGTGCCAGCAGCTTAGCGCGGGCCGGGACAGGGGCCCCCCAGTTCTTC.

The V and J genes are TRBV19 and TRBJ2-5; a weak D match, TRBD2 (6 bases). This CDR3 has 14 residues. Germline V lookup: CDR1 LNHDA, CDR2 SQIVND (reference sequence). The V end was cut by 4 bases, the J end by 5 bases, with 14 bases between. The CDR3 DNA is TGTGCCAGTAGTACGAGACACGGAGGGGAGACCCAGTACTTC. The encoded protein is CASSTRHGGETQYF.

The chain couples TRBV11-2 to TRBJ1-6; TRBD1 agrees at 9 bases. CDR1 and CDR2 (germline): SGHAT, FQNNGV. This CDR3 has 16 amino acids. V dropped 3 bases and J dropped 13; count of bases not matched to a gene: 13. The DNA of the CDR3 is TGTGCCAGCAGCTTTTTGGTGGACAGGGGTATTCGGCCCCTCCACTTT. It is translated as CASSFLVDRGIRPLHF.

V gene TRBV5-1 combines with J gene TRBJ2-2, with D possibly matching TRBD1 (5 bases). From germline, CDR1 is SGHRS and CDR2 YFSETQ. The CDR3 is 14 amino acids. The ends were cut back, 0 bases at V and 8 bases at J, with 11 bases in the middle. The DNA for the CDR3 is TGCGCCAGCAGCTTGGGCAGGGCGAGTGGGGAGCTGTTTTTT. Amino acids: CASSLGRASGELFF.

This chain links TRBV5-1 with TRBJ2-1; 11 bases are a match to TRBD2. Trimming took 0 bases from V and 9 from J; bases not matched to a gene: 11. Germline loops: CDR1 SGHRS, CDR2 YFSETQ. This CDR3 is built from 17 residues. CDR3 in amino acids: CASSLALSASGGTEQFF. The CDR3 DNA reads as TGCGCCAGCAGCTTGGCCCTCTCTGCTAGCGGGGGGACTGAGCAGTTCTTC.

The chain uses TRBV27 and TRBJ2-5; 8 bases are shared with TRBD2. The CDR3 totals 15 residues. J was trimmed by 4 bases and V by 3 bases; bases with no gene match: 7. Germline V gene lookup returns CDR1 MNHEY and CDR2 SMNVEV (reference sequence). The CDR3 loop is CASSFPGLGGETQYF. The CDR3 bases are TGTGCCAGCAGTTTCCCGGGACTAGGGGGAGAGACCCAGTACTTC.

This clone has just a few counts. The chain links TRBV4-1 to TRBJ1-2; 8 nucleotides match TRBD1. CDR1 and CDR2 from the germline V gene are MGHRA and YSYEKL. The CDR3 has 14 amino acids. V lost 0 bases, J lost 6 bases, and 3 bases stayed unmatched. In DNA form, the CDR3 reads TGCGCCAGCAGCCAAGATATGGGACAGGATGGCTACACCTTC. It specifies CASSQDMGQDGYTF.

The chain links TRBV5-4 to TRBJ2-7; 7 bases are a match to TRBD1. Trimming at V came to 4 bases and at J to 0 bases, leaving 7 bases not matched to a gene. CDR3 length: 15 amino acids. Germline CDR1 is SGHNT and CDR2 is YYREEE (reference sequence). The CDR3 coding sequence is TGTGCCAGCAGCATTAACAGGGGTACCTCCTACGAGCAGTACTTC. Protein product: CASSINRGTSYEQYF.

The chain couples TRBV5-6 to TRBJ2-7; tentative D call: TRBD2 (6 bases). The CDR3 runs 12 residues. Trimming left V 0 bases short and J 6 bases short, with 7 bases between. CDR1 is SGHDT and CDR2 is YYEEEE in the germline V gene. CDR3 loop: CASSLGEVEQYF. CDR3 in DNA: TGTGCCAGCAGCTTGGGGGAGGTCGAGCAGTACTTC.

V and J are TRBV7-8 and TRBJ2-4; D gene unclear. The CDR3 length is 16 residues. Trimming shortened V by 1 base and J by 3 bases, and 13 bases separated the two germline ends. Per germline, CDR1 SGHVS and CDR2 FQNEAQ. CDR3 residues: CASSLGRVVDKNIQYF. The CDR3 coding sequence is TGTGCCAGCAGCTTAGGTCGGGTGGTGGACAAAAACATTCAGTACTTC. Using reference TRBV7-8 and TRBJ2-4 for the parts outside the CDR3, the full variable domain is GAGVSQSPRYKVAKRGQDVALRCDPISGHVSLFWYQQALGQGPEFLTYFQNEAQLDKSGLPSDRFFAERPEGSVSTLKIQRTQQEDSAVYLCASSLGRVVDKNIQYFGAGTRLSVL.

The genes are TRBV6-5 and TRBJ2-3; 8 nucleotides match TRBD1. V trimming: 4 bases; J trimming: 4 bases; junction bases outside the gene matches: 4. Germline CDR1 MNHEY, CDR2 SVGAGI. CDR3 length: 14 residues. The chain's CDR3 is CASSFQGASDTQYF. The CDR3 DNA is TGTGCCAGCAGTTTCCAGGGGGCATCAGATACGCAGTATTTT.

The chain couples TRBV27 to TRBJ2-1; perhaps TRBD2 as D (5 bases). Per the germline V gene, CDR1 is MNHEY and CDR2 is SMNVEV (reference sequence). The CDR3 runs to 14 residues. Trimming cost V 2 bases and J 10 bases, with 15 bases left between them. The CDR3 sequence is CASSLVATNGEQFF. CDR3 coding DNA: TGTGCCAGCAGTTTAGTTGCGACTAACGGAGAGCAGTTCTTC.

This rearrangement joins TRBV10-3 to TRBJ1-4; D is unresolved. In germline, CDR1 is ENHRY, CDR2 SYGVKD. The CDR3 is 18 residues long. V lost 0 bases, J lost 7 bases, and 21 bases lay in between. The CDR3, as DNA: TGTGCCATCAGTGAGTCGACTTTCTATGAGGGATTGGGTGAAAAACTGTTTTTT. This codes for CAISESTFYEGLGEKLFF.